A selection of T cell receptor beta chains follows, all from one sample in a study of regulatory T cells in long-lasting Graves disease. MiXCR, run by TCRdb on the multiplex PCR reads, gives a single entry per CDR3 protein. Of roughly 520,000 distinct CDR3 sequences detected, more than 10% appear once; the ten largest clones hold roughly 9.3%. This same sample was also part of a study on T cells in Graves' hyperthyroidism and ophthalmopathy.

Specimen: peripheral blood mononuclear cells (PBMCs), collected at new diagnosis, from a patient treated with antithyroid drugs. The receptors shown here come from a woman under 40 with Graves disease. CDR3s leave out the opening cysteine and the closing phenylalanine or tryptophan. Some rows have no size entry. The others give once, few or many, or a class for an expanded clone.

clone_size,v_call,cdr3_aa
-,TRBV19,ASSILGGSYNEQF
-,TRBV27,ASRRSYTDTQY
many,TRBV19,ASSPVTNSPLH
many,TRBV6-5,ASSYSDSIYEQY
many,TRBV15,ATGAGSNQPQH
-,TRBV18,VSSPQENYGYT
few,TRBV18,ASSRNRGQGADTQY
-,TRBV6-1,ASSEAPGYYEQY
many,TRBV27,ASSLKWDGEAF
many,TRBV19,ASRHAASGKSYNEQF
many,TRBV28,ASSLTTAKNIQY
many,TRBV6-2/TRBV6-3,ASSEMGGGISSKYSNQPQH
-,TRBV4-3,ASSQEVRKNSPLH
many,TRBV2,ATGLAGGPGNEQF
-,TRBV5-6,ASSLGQRTGELF
many,TRBV29-1,SVDKLAGTGELF
many,TRBV12-3/TRBV12-4,ASSLEGGRLDNEQF
many,TRBV7-2,ASSLNFAVNEQF
many,TRBV5-4,ASSSISGSGDEQY
many,TRBV20-1,SAMTDMNTEAF
many,TRBV11-3,ASSPPWTSEADTQY
-,TRBV24-1,ATSDLTGRGIHEQF